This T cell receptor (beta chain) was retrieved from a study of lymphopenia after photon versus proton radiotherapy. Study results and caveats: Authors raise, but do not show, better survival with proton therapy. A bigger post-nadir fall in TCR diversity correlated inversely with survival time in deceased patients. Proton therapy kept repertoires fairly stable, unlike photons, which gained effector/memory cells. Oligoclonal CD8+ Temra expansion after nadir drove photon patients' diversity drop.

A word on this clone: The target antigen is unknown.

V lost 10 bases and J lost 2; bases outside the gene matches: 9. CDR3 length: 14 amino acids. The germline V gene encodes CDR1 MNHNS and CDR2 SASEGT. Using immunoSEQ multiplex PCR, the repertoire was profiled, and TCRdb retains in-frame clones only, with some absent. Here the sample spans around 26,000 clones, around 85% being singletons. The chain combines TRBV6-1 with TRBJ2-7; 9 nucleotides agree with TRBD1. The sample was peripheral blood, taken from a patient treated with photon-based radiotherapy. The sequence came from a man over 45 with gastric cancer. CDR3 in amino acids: CATTRQGGPYEQYV. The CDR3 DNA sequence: TGTGCCACGACGCGACAGGGGGGACCCTACGAGCAGTACGTC.